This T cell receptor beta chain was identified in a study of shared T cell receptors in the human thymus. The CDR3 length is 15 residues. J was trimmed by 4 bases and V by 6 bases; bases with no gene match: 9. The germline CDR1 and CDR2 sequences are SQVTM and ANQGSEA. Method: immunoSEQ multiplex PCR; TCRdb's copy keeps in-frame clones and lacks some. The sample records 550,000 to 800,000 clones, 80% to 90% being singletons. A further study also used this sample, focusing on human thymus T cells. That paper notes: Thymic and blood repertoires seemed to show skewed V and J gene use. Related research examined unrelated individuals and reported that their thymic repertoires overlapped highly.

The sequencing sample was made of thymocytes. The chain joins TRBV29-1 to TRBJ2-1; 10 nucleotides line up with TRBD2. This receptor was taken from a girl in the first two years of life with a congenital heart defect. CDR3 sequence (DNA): TGCAGCGTCGGCCTACTAGCGGGGATTTACAATGAGCAGTTCTTC. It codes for CSVGLLAGIYNEQFF.